The table lists the clone carrying this T cell receptor beta chain with many counts. What it recognizes is unknown. This record belongs to a study of Graves' ophthalmopathy and Graves' hyperthyroidism. Amplifying from RNA transcripts, the study obtained TCR beta CDR3 regions. First-round RT-PCR relied on HTBI primers, and a second-round multiplex PCR came next. TCRdb reanalysed the multiplex PCR reads using MiXCR and keeps one entry per CDR3 protein. Of about 220,000 distinct CDR3 sequences in the sample, about 22% are singletons; the top ten hold approximately 40%. Deletions cut 0 bases from V and 3 bases from J, with 9 bases between. Germline values: CDR1 SEHNR, CDR2 FQNEAQ (reference sequence). This CDR3 spans 15 amino acids. Overall study results and limits: Using a 13-signature model, the authors split ophthalmopathy from stable hyperthyroidism, with roughly 91% sensitivity and 75% to 82% specificity. Blood also held most thyroid clonotypes expanded above 0.001 frequency.

The receptor was isolated from a woman aged 50 to 60 with Graves' ophthalmopathy. The material sequenced was peripheral blood. This chain connects TRBV7-9 to TRBJ1-5; no clear D. This CDR3 is CASSLASGNNQPQHF. Written as DNA, the CDR3 is TGTGCCAGCAGCTTAGCGTCGGGCAACAATCAGCCCCAGCATTTT.